This TCR beta chain was profiled in a study of OX40 agonist ivuxolimab in advanced cancers. Study-wide results and caveats: Expanded peripheral T-cell antigen specificity went undetermined.

Concerning this clone itself: Its matching antigen is unknown.

The assay was immunoSEQ multiplex PCR, and TCRdb's table has in-frame clones only and misses some. The sample has tens of thousands of clones; about 91% are singletons. The receptor comes from an adult with an advanced solid tumor such as melanoma, head and neck, liver or kidney cancer. The sequencing used CD4+ or CD8+ T cells sorted from blood, collected in a trial of the OX40 agonist ivuxolimab.

CDR3 nucleotides: TGTGCCAGCAGTTTCCCGGGAAGGGAGGGCGGGGAGCTGTTTTTT. Translated, it gives CASSFPGREGGELFF. This rearrangement joins TRBV6-6 to TRBJ2-2; 7 bases map to TRBD2. Germline lookup yields CDR1 MNHNY and CDR2 SVGAGI (reference sequence). The CDR3 sequence is 15 residues long. Losses at the gene ends were 4 bases for V and 7 bases for J; bases not matched to a gene: 9.